Listed below are T cell receptor beta chains from one sample, sequenced in a study of T cells after yellow fever vaccination. MiXCR, applied by TCRdb to the 5' RACE reads, yields one record per CDR3 protein. Of 300,000 to 450,000 distinct CDR3 sequences in the sample, approximately 6% were seen once. The sample in question was PBMCs, obtained 5 days after the yellow fever booster vaccination. The receptor source for this set is a man aged 25-40 years who received the YFV17D yellow fever vaccine. Both conserved end residues are part of each CDR3. The D gene is left open where the match is weak. Part of the rows lack a size; the others show once, few, many or a class for expanded clones.

J	V	size	D	CDR3	DNA
TRBJ2-3	TRBV28	NA	TRBD1	CASSDLRGTDTQYF	TGTGCCAGCAGTGACCTCAGGGGGACAGATACGCAGTATTTT
TRBJ2-5	TRBV11-2	many	NA	CASSLTPGAETQYF	TGTGCCAGCAGCTTAACTCCGGGGGCGGAGACCCAGTACTTC
TRBJ1-5	TRBV27	few	NA	CASSLWPRAGQPQHF	TGTGCCAGCAGTTTATGGCCGAGGGCGGGTCAGCCCCAGCATTTT
TRBJ2-1	TRBV9	many	NA	CASSVVGGSSYNEQFF	TGTGCCAGCAGCGTAGTGGGGGGCTCTAGCTACAATGAGCAGTTCTTC
TRBJ1-1	TRBV5-1	NA	NA	CASSPGSVTEAFF	TGCGCCAGCAGCCCCGGGTCAGTCACTGAAGCTTTCTTT
TRBJ2-2	TRBV2	many	NA	CASSQSPGGTGELFF	TGTGCCAGCAGTCAATCCCCAGGGGGGACCGGGGAGCTGTTTTTT
TRBJ1-4	TRBV27	few	NA	CASRRLASNEKLFF	TGTGCCAGCCGTCGGTTGGCCTCTAATGAAAAACTGTTTTTT
TRBJ2-7	TRBV20-1	many	NA	CSALLLKSYEQYF	TGCAGTGCCCTCCTCTTGAAGTCCTACGAGCAGTACTTC
TRBJ2-1	TRBV20-1	few	NA	CSARDPLGRGGGNEQFF	TGCAGTGCTAGAGACCCACTTGGGCGGGGAGGGGGGAATGAGCAGTTCTTC
TRBJ2-1	TRBV12-3/TRBV12-4	NA	NA	CASREQQDEQFF	TGTGCCAGCAGGGAGCAACAGGATGAGCAGTTCTTC
TRBJ2-1	TRBV7-2	many	NA	CASTQTDRGNEQFF	TGTGCCAGCACACAGACGGATAGAGGCAATGAGCAGTTCTTC
TRBJ2-3	TRBV3-1	many	NA	CASSQVVNTQYF	TGTGCCAGCAGCCAAGTGGTAAATACGCAGTATTTT
TRBJ2-1	TRBV15	many	TRBD1	CATSRPGTGYNEQFF	TGTGCCACCAGCAGACCCGGGACAGGTTACAATGAGCAGTTCTTC
TRBJ2-5	TRBV28	NA	NA	CASKTGNLETQYF	TGTGCCAGCAAAACCGGGAATCTGGAGACCCAGTACTTC
TRBJ1-1	TRBV20-1	NA	NA	CSDTDSGNTEAFF	TGCAGTGACACAGACAGCGGGAACACTGAAGCTTTCTTT
TRBJ2-1	TRBV6-2/TRBV6-3	NA	TRBD2	CASGLAGAYNEQFF	TGTGCCAGCGGACTAGCGGGAGCCTACAATGAGCAGTTCTTC
TRBJ2-7	TRBV7-2	many	NA	CASSRRSVGPSYEQYF	TGTGCCAGCAGCCGTCGTAGCGTGGGGCCTTCCTACGAGCAGTACTTC
TRBJ2-7	TRBV20-1	NA	NA	CSARDYSNYEQYF	TGCAGTGCTAGAGATTATTCCAACTACGAGCAGTACTTC
TRBJ2-7	TRBV6-1	few	TRBD2	CASRPNRAGGAISYEQYF	TGTGCCAGCAGACCGAATCGCGCGGGAGGAGCGATCTCCTACGAGCAGTACTTC
TRBJ2-7	TRBV20-1	NA	NA	CSARRGGAEQYF	TGCAGTGCACGGAGGGGGGGTGCCGAGCAGTACTTC
TRBJ1-2	TRBV12-3/TRBV12-4	many	NA	CASSFGVYGYTF	TGTGCCAGCAGTTTCGGCGTCTATGGCTACACCTTC
TRBJ2-5	TRBV6-2/TRBV6-3	NA	NA	CASSYSRGRAEETQYF	TGTGCCAGCAGTTACTCGAGAGGGCGGGCCGAAGAGACCCAGTACTTC
TRBJ1-2	TRBV20-1	NA	TRBD1	CSTWTGGRDYGYTF	TGCAGCACCTGGACAGGGGGTAGGGACTATGGCTACACCTTC
TRBJ2-3	TRBV7-7	few	TRBD2	CASSLGAGGSTDTQYF	TGTGCTAGCAGCTTAGGAGCCGGGGGGAGCACAGATACGCAGTATTTT
TRBJ2-5	TRBV29-1	NA	NA	CSLRQDNKRTQYF	TGCAGCCTCCGACAGGATAACAAGAGGACCCAGTACTTC
TRBJ2-3	TRBV18	NA	TRBD2	CASSPTGTGTTTLTQYF	TGTGCCAGCTCACCGACGGGGACCGGGACTACTACACTTACGCAGTATTTT
TRBJ2-1	TRBV25-1	NA	NA	CATNSYNEQFF	TGTGCCACGAATTCCTACAATGAGCAGTTCTTC
TRBJ2-3	TRBV5-1	few	NA	CASQGPRYTDTQYF	TGCGCCAGCCAGGGACCTAGATACACAGATACGCAGTATTTT
TRBJ2-1	TRBV5-1	many	TRBD2	CASSLGPSGRAHNEQFF	TGCGCCAGCAGCTTGGGGCCTAGCGGGAGGGCCCACAATGAGCAGTTCTTC
TRBJ1-5	TRBV19	few	NA	CASSIDKNGYLGSPQHF	TGTGCCAGTAGTATAGATAAGAATGGGTACTTGGGTTCGCCCCAGCATTTT
TRBJ2-6	TRBV27	once	NA	CTSSWVSGANVLTF	TGTACCAGCAGTTGGGTCTCTGGGGCCAACGTCCTGACTTTC
TRBJ1-5	TRBV10-3	many	NA	CAIRDDYSNQPQHF	TGTGCCATCAGAGACGATTATAGCAATCAGCCCCAGCATTTT
TRBJ2-7	TRBV7-9	many	NA	CASTRDYEQYF	TGTGCCAGCACCCGGGACTACGAGCAGTACTTC